A single sample gave rise to the 14 T cell receptor beta chains below, sequenced in a study of blood T cells in healthy people across ages. Through a sample-barcoded 5' primer and a J-beta primer mix, a second PCR was run for roughly 7 to 12 cycles. Using its own MiXCR run on the 5' RACE reads, TCRdb lists one record per CDR3 protein. Of 1.5 million to 2 million distinct CDR3 sequences in the sample, roughly 32% were seen once. Material: blood. The source of these receptors is a woman aged 25 to 39 in good health.

There are a few counts of this clonotype. The genes are TRBV3-1 and TRBJ2-3; 8 bases fit TRBD2. Germline CDR1 and CDR2: LGHDT and YNNKEL (reference sequence). The CDR3 runs to 17 residues. Losses at the gene ends were 0 bases for V and 4 bases for J; bases not matched to a gene: 9. CDR3 DNA sequence: TGTGCCAGCAGCCAAGACGGCGGTAGCGGGATGGCAGATACGCAGTATTTT. This encodes CASSQDGGSGMADTQYF.

This chain uses TRBV5-1 with TRBJ2-1; 9 nucleotides agree with TRBD1. The CDR3 is 14 residues long. The V gene end was trimmed by 5 bases and the J gene end by 9 bases; junction bases not matched to a gene: 9. The germline V gene encodes CDR1 SGHRS and CDR2 YFSETQ. CDR3 sequence: CASRDGTGKPEQFF. The CDR3 DNA is TGCGCCAGCAGGGATGGGACAGGGAAGCCTGAGCAGTTCTTC.

The V call is TRBV24-1, the J call TRBJ1-5, with no clear D. The V end was cut by 5 bases, the J end by 6 bases, with 13 bases between. Germline-derived CDR1 and CDR2 are KGHDR and SFDVKD. The CDR3 runs to 14 residues. The CDR3 reads CATSGSGRTQPQHF. The DNA for the CDR3 is TGTGCCACCAGTGGGTCGGGAAGGACTCAGCCCCAGCATTTT.

The chain carries TRBV4-1 and TRBJ2-2, with 9 nucleotides matching TRBD1. V lost 3 bases to trimming and J lost 7 bases; unmatched junction nucleotides: 6. The CDR3 covers 15 residues. Looked up from germline, CDR1 is MGHRA and CDR2 is YSYEKL. The DNA for the CDR3 is TGCGCCAGCAGCCAGGGACAGGGTAGTGTCGGGGAGCTGTTTTTT. Translation gives CASSQGQGSVGELFF.

This clonotype was seen a few times. The chain couples TRBV6-1 to TRBJ2-3; unclear D gene. The CDR3 consists of 16 residues. Trimming removed 1 base from V and 2 bases from J, with 13 bases in between. Per the germline V gene, CDR1 is MNHNS and CDR2 is SASEGT. The CDR3 spells CASSEGIFHDTDTQYF. In DNA, the CDR3 is TGTGCCAGCAGTGAAGGGATTTTCCATGACACAGATACGCAGTATTTT.

The rearrangement joins TRBV5-1 to TRBJ2-1; 12 bases are shared with TRBD2. Trimming took 4 bases from V and 0 from J; bases not matched to a gene: 14. CDR3 size: 20 residues. In germline, CDR1 is SGHRS, CDR2 YFSETQ. CDR3 coding DNA: TGCGCCAGCAGCAAGTACGCTGGGCTAGCGGGAGGGAGCTCCTACAATGAGCAGTTCTTC. Amino acids: CASSKYAGLAGGSSYNEQFF.

The chain couples TRBV27 to TRBJ1-5, with TRBD1 as a possible D gene (6 bases). V was pared by 6 bases and J by 0 bases, with 9 bases between. The CDR3 has 14 residues. Germline loops: CDR1 MNHEY, CDR2 SMNVEV (reference sequence). Here the CDR3 reads CASSGQPSNQPQHF. CDR3 in DNA: TGTGCCAGCAGCGGACAGCCTAGCAATCAGCCCCAGCATTTT.

This clonotype has just a few counts. V is TRBV20-1 and J is TRBJ1-1; 8 nucleotides agree with TRBD1. The CDR3 totals 14 residues. Germline assignment: CDR1 DFQATT and CDR2 SNEGSKA (reference sequence). Germline trimming cut 3 bases from V and 0 bases from J; bases unmatched to any gene: 3. The CDR3 is CSARDRAMNTEAFF. The CDR3 DNA sequence: TGCAGTGCTAGGGACAGGGCGATGAACACTGAAGCTTTCTTT.

This clonotype turned up a few times. The chain joins TRBV20-1 to TRBJ2-7, with D hard to call. CDR1 and CDR2 (germline): DFQATT, SNEGSKA (reference sequence). CDR3 length equals 13 residues. V dropped 0 bases and J dropped 3 bases, with 9 bases sitting between them. The CDR3 DNA follows: TGCAGTGCTAGAGATTCGAAGAGCTACGAGCAGTACTTC. Its protein product is CSARDSKSYEQYF.

The genes are TRBV20-1 and TRBJ1-1, with no clear D. With 4 bases removed from V and 4 bases from J, the gap between germline ends came to 10 bases. Germline V gene data show CDR1 as DFQATT and CDR2 as SNEGSKA (reference sequence). The CDR3 sequence is 12 residues long. The CDR3 sequence: CSANELATEAFF. CDR3 DNA sequence: TGCAGTGCTAACGAGTTGGCCACTGAAGCTTTCTTT.

This clonotype was counted between two and nine times. The CDR3 spells CSVEGIQGGGYTF. DNA of the CDR3: TGCAGCGTTGAAGGGATACAGGGGGGTGGCTACACCTTC. V and J are TRBV29-1 and TRBJ1-2; 8 positions agree with TRBD1. The trim removed 1 base at V and 7 bases at J, leaving 5 bases unmatched. Per the germline V gene, CDR1 is SQVTM and CDR2 is ANQGSEA. This CDR3 has 13 residues.

This clonotype occurred many times. This chain connects TRBV27 to TRBJ2-7; 7 bases are a match to TRBD1. Trimming at V came to 6 bases and at J to 2 bases, leaving 7 bases not matched to a gene. The V gene's germline CDR1 is MNHEY and CDR2 SMNVEV (reference sequence). The CDR3 is 14 amino acids. The CDR3 spells CASSLTGSPYEQYF. In nucleotides, the CDR3 is TGTGCCAGCAGCCTGACAGGGTCCCCCTACGAGCAGTACTTC.

This clonotype was picked up a small number of times. The chain has TRBV5-5 and TRBJ2-1; 8 bases are a match to TRBD2. Germline V gene lookup returns CDR1 SGHKS and CDR2 YYEKEE (reference sequence). With V trimmed by 4 bases and J by 3 bases, 6 bases remained unmatched. CDR3 length equals 15 residues. The CDR3 DNA reads TGTGCCAGCAGCCAAAGCGGGGGTAACTACAATGAGCAGTTCTTC. Protein product: CASSQSGGNYNEQFF.

Remarks on this clonotype: A much bigger clone sits one base away, suggesting this may be a read error. This chain joins TRBV7-9 and TRBJ2-3, with D perhaps matching TRBD1 (6 bases). There are 15 residues in the CDR3. The V gene's germline CDR1 is SEHNR and CDR2 FQNEAQ (reference sequence). The chain's CDR3 is CASSSYDRSTGTQYF. CDR3 in DNA: TGTGCCAGCAGCTCATACGACAGGAGCACAGGTACGCAGTATTTT.